What follows are 23 T cell receptor beta chains derived from one specimen sequenced in a study of regulatory T cells in long-lasting Graves disease (dated by TCRdb to about 2021). Explained via the paper, the time point label denotes: newly diagnosed GD, antithyroid drugs for less than 3 months. RNA was extracted from PBMCs in TRIzol for both TCR sequencing and RNA sequencing. Libraries came from multiplex PCR. The sequencer was an Illumina HiSeq 4000. CDR3 regions were amplified by Arm-PCR with iRepertoire HTBI primers to construct TCR beta libraries. Using fastp at Q25 and MiXCR, TCRdb reprocessed the public reads and kept productive beta chains. Rows are combined by CDR3 protein, so each entry shows the most common genes and DNA. The sample includes approximately 400,000 distinct CDR3 sequences, with 15% observed a single time. The ten biggest clones cover over 15% of the sample. The sample was also linked to a second study, of T cells in Graves' hyperthyroidism and ophthalmopathy.

Sequenced here: peripheral blood mononuclear cells (PBMCs), sampled at new diagnosis, from a patient treated with antithyroid drugs. The receptors here all came from a woman aged 25-40 years with Graves disease. Donor details come from another sample of the same person, matched by shared clones.

DNA for the CDR3: TGCAGTGCTAGAGCGGGACTAGCGGGAAACACCGGGGAGCTGTTTTTT. This encodes CSARAGLAGNTGELFF. V and J are TRBV20-1 and TRBJ2-2; TRBD2 matches 13 bases. The ends lost 1 base at V and 2 bases at J; junction bases unmatched: 1. The CDR3 has 16 amino acids. The germline V gene encodes CDR1 DFQATT and CDR2 SNEGSKA (reference sequence).

CDR3: CASSLQGARLDEQFF. For the CDR3, the DNA is TGTGCCAGCAGTCTACAGGGGGCGAGGTTGGATGAGCAGTTCTTC. The genes are TRBV12-3 or TRBV12-4 and TRBJ2-1, with TRBD1 identical over 9 bases. V shed 5 bases and J 8 bases; nucleotides not matched to a gene: 10. The CDR3 length is 15 residues.

In this sample, this clonotype turned up many times. V and J are TRBV11-2 and TRBJ1-2; perhaps TRBD1 as D (6 bases). This CDR3 is built from 18 residues. V was cut by 1 base and J by 4 bases, with 22 bases left in between. Germline CDR1 and CDR2: SGHAT and FQNNGV. The chain's CDR3 is CASSLAGRSRPRGYGYTF. DNA for the CDR3: TGTGCCAGCAGCTTAGCGGGGCGGAGCAGGCCCAGGGGCTATGGCTACACCTTC. Full variable domain (missing parts from reference TRBV11-2 and TRBJ1-2): EAGVAQSPRYKIIEKRQSVAFWCNPISGHATLYWYQQILGQGPKLLIQFQNNGVVDDSQLPKDRFSAERLKGVDSTLKIQPAKLEDSAVYLCASSLAGRSRPRGYGYTFGSGTRLTVV.

This clonotype was counted many times. The V and J genes are TRBV27 and TRBJ2-1; 8 bases align to TRBD2. J lost 10 bases, V lost 0 bases, and 14 bases had no gene match. CDR3 length equals 17 residues. Looked up from germline, CDR1 is MNHEY and CDR2 is SMNVEV (reference sequence). CDR3 residues: CASSLSPGLGGRGEQFF. Here the CDR3 DNA reads TGTGCCAGCAGTTTATCGCCGGGACTAGGGGGGCGAGGGGAGCAGTTCTTC.

The chain carries TRBV29-1 and TRBJ2-7, with 8 bases identical to TRBD1. The CDR3 has 13 amino acids. V lost 6 bases to trimming and J lost 2 bases; unmatched junction nucleotides: 6. Germline-derived CDR1 and CDR2 are SQVTM and ANQGSEA. The CDR3 region has the DNA TGCAGCGTCCAAGACAGGGGACCCTACGAGCAGTACTTC. Translating gives CSVQDRGPYEQYF.

The chain joins TRBV7-6 to TRBJ2-5; TRBD2 matches at 12 bases. The germline CDR1 and CDR2 sequences are SGHVS and FNYEAQ. This CDR3 has 15 amino acids. The junction had 5 bases not matched to a gene; V was cut back by 5 bases and J by 4 bases. CDR3 protein: CASSQASGRGETQYF. The CDR3, as DNA: TGTGCCAGCAGCCAGGCTAGCGGGAGGGGAGAGACCCAGTACTTC.

On this clonotype: With a much larger clone just one base away, this may be a read error. The chain couples TRBV12-3 or TRBV12-4 to TRBJ2-1; 7 positions agree with TRBD1. V shed 6 bases, J shed 13 bases, and the junction held 18 bases outside the gene matches. This CDR3 is 15 amino acids long. This chain's CDR3 is CASSPDPGQQETQFF. CDR3 coding DNA: TGTGCCAGCAGCCCTGACCCGGGACAGCAAGAGACCCAGTTCTTC.

This clonotype showed up many times. This sequence joins TRBV11-2 and TRBJ1-2; TRBD1 matches 7 bases. Germline V gene sequence: CDR1 SGHAT, CDR2 FQNNGV. The CDR3 is 16 amino acids. Germline trimming cut 5 bases from V and 5 bases from J; bases unmatched to any gene: 14. CDR3 region: CASSLLPSDREYGYTF. The DNA for the CDR3 is TGTGCCAGCAGCCTACTGCCAAGCGACAGGGAATATGGCTACACCTTC.

The rearrangement links TRBV7-2 to TRBJ2-2; unclear D gene. The ends were cut back, 2 bases at V and 8 bases at J, with 9 bases in the middle. Germline CDR1 SGHTA, CDR2 FQGNSA. This CDR3 is 13 amino acids long. CDR3 sequence (DNA): TGTGCCAGCAGCTTACCCCCAGAAGGGGAGCTGTTTTTT. As protein: CASSLPPEGELFF.

At least ten counts were recorded for this clonotype. The V and J genes are TRBV5-4 and TRBJ2-2; no definite D call. CDR3 size: 14 residues. V was shortened by 2 bases and J by 1 base, with 6 bases between the two germline ends. Germline CDR1 SGHNT, CDR2 YYREEE (reference sequence). CDR3 DNA sequence: TGTGCCAGCAGCTTACCAAGGAACACCGGGGAGCTGTTTTTT. Protein sequence: CASSLPRNTGELFF.

This clonotype was counted between two and nine times. The chain uses TRBV7-2 and TRBJ2-5, with a possible D match to TRBD2 (5 bases). This CDR3 region has 15 residues. V was clipped by 1 base and J by 5 bases, with 14 bases between them. Germline loops: CDR1 SGHTA, CDR2 FQGNSA. CDR3 DNA: TGTGCCAGCAGCTTAGTATTTCGGGGTGGCGAGACCCAGTACTTC. Translation: CASSLVFRGGETQYF.

The chain links TRBV5-4 to TRBJ2-4; 9 positions agree with TRBD1. The CDR3 has 16 residues. V trimming: 4 bases; J trimming: 8 bases; junction bases outside the gene matches: 13. Germline V lookup: CDR1 SGHNT, CDR2 YYREEE (reference sequence). The CDR3 sequence is CASSHPGQGLMDIQYF. As DNA, the CDR3 is TGTGCCAGCAGCCACCCGGGACAGGGATTAATGGACATTCAGTACTTC.

The chain recombines TRBV7-2 with TRBJ1-5, with D possibly being TRBD1 (5 bases). V was pared by 4 bases and J by 6 bases, with 16 bases between. CDR1 and CDR2 (germline): SGHTA, FQGNSA. This CDR3 is 15 amino acids long. In DNA, the CDR3 is TGTGCCAGCAGCTGGGGCCTCACCGGGGGTCAGCCCCAGCATTTT. Translating gives CASSWGLTGGQPQHF.

This clonotype was detected ten times or more. V and J are TRBV12-3 or TRBV12-4 and TRBJ2-1; 9 positions agree with TRBD2. The junction had 4 bases not matched to a gene; V was cut back by 4 bases and J by 6 bases. The CDR3 consists of 14 residues. CDR3 DNA sequence: TGTGCCAGCAGTTCCGGGACTAGCTTCAATGAGCAGTTCTTC. Translating it yields CASSSGTSFNEQFF.

This clonotype was picked up many times. J is TRBJ1-5 and V is TRBV3-1; D is possibly TRBD1 (5 bases). The CDR3 contains 13 residues. V lost 0 bases, J lost 6 bases, and 6 bases lay in between. Germline lookup yields CDR1 LGHDT and CDR2 YNNKEL (reference sequence). The DNA for the CDR3 is TGTGCCAGCAGCCAAGAGGGGGGTCAGCCCCAGCATTTT. Translation: CASSQEGGQPQHF. Complete variable domain (other parts from reference TRBV3-1 and TRBJ1-5): DTAVSQTPKYLVTQMGNDKSIKCEQNLGHDTMYWYKQDSKKFLKIMFSYNNKELIINETVPNRFSPKSPDKAHLNLHINSLELGDSAVYFCASSQEGGQPQHFGDGTRLSIL.

The V gene is TRBV27, the J gene TRBJ2-4, with 8 bases matching TRBD2. This CDR3 spans 14 amino acids. V was clipped by 5 bases and J by 7 bases; unmatched bases: 7. CDR1 and CDR2 (germline): MNHEY, SMNVEV (reference sequence). In DNA, the CDR3 is TGTGCCAGCAGTCCCGGGACTAGAGGGAACATTCAGTACTTC. Translation gives CASSPGTRGNIQYF.

This clonotype was seen many times. The chain uses TRBV30 and TRBJ1-4; D is uncertain. CDR1 is GTSNPN, CDR2 SVGIG, per germline (reference sequence). V was trimmed by 4 bases and J by 9 bases, leaving 21 bases between them. The length of the CDR3 is 15 residues. The DNA of the CDR3 is TGTGCCTGGACAGTACCCCAGAAGGAGATGAAAAAACTGTTTTTT. Its protein is CAWTVPQKEMKKLFF. Full variable domain (rest looked up from reference TRBV30 and TRBJ1-4): SQTIHQWPATLVQPVGSPLSLECTVEGTSNPNLYWYRQAAGRGLQLLFYSVGIGQISSEVPQNLSASRPQDRQFILSSKKLLLSDSGFYLCAWTVPQKEMKKLFFGSGTQLSVL.

This clonotype was recorded many times. V and J are TRBV18 and TRBJ1-1, with D unclear. The germline V gene has CDR1 KGHSH and CDR2 LQKENI. Trimming took 2 bases from V and 0 from J, leaving 10 bases between them. The CDR3 length is 15 residues. The CDR3 region has the DNA TGTGCCAGCTCACCAGATTTTACGATGAACACTGAAGCTTTCTTT. Translation gives CASSPDFTMNTEAFF.

The chain joins TRBV12-3 or TRBV12-4 to TRBJ2-3; D gene ambiguous. V shed 10 bases and J shed 3 bases, with 8 bases lying between them. This CDR3 has 11 residues. For the CDR3, the DNA is TGTGCCACCGGAACGACAGATACGCAGTATTTT. It is translated as CATGTTDTQYF.

This clonotype appeared many times. This sequence joins TRBV7-6 and TRBJ1-1; D is unresolved. This CDR3 has 13 residues. Germline CDR1 and CDR2: SGHVS and FNYEAQ. V was shortened by 5 bases and J by 1 base, with 8 bases between the two germline ends. CDR3 in amino acids: CASSADQNTEAFF. Here the CDR3 DNA reads TGTGCCAGCAGCGCGGACCAGAACACTGAAGCTTTCTTT.

This clonotype was detected ten times or more. This chain links TRBV7-9 with TRBJ2-1; 12 nucleotides align to TRBD1. The CDR3 is made up of 20 amino acids. V dropped 2 bases and J dropped 2; count of bases not matched to a gene: 13. Germline assignment: CDR1 SEHNR and CDR2 FQNEAQ (reference sequence). The DNA of the CDR3 is TGTGCCAGCAGCTTATCCCGGGACAGGGGGCAGGACGCGGCCTACAATGAGCAGTTCTTC. Protein product: CASSLSRDRGQDAAYNEQFF.

In its sample, this clonotype was seen many times. The chain uses TRBV12-3 or TRBV12-4 and TRBJ2-5, with a possible D match to TRBD2 (6 bases). Trimming removed 5 bases from V and 0 bases from J, with 19 bases in between. The CDR3 spans 17 residues. The CDR3, as DNA: TGTGCCAGCAGTCCATCCGACAGCGGGTGGTACCAAGAGACCCAGTACTTC. Its protein product is CASSPSDSGWYQETQYF.

This clonotype was seen repeatedly, ten times or more. The chain links TRBV6-1 to TRBJ1-1, with D perhaps TRBD1 (5 bases). The CDR3 extends over 14 amino acids. Germline values: CDR1 MNHNS, CDR2 SASEGT. Trimming took off 6 bases at V and 0 bases at J, with 11 bases between the two ends. In DNA, the CDR3 is TGTGCCAGCAGCGCTGACAGACTGAACACTGAAGCTTTCTTT. Protein sequence: CASSADRLNTEAFF.